Each of the 19 T cell receptor beta chains below was sequenced from the same sample in a study of regulatory T cells in long-lasting Graves disease. This sample's time point: persistent/refractory GD, antithyroid drugs over 5 years with positive TRAb. The TCR library used RNA extracted from PBMCs. Arm-PCR of CDR3 regions with iRepertoire HTBI primers generated TCR beta libraries. One entry per CDR3 protein results from TCRdb running MiXCR on the multiplex PCR reads. The repertoire consists of hundreds of thousands of distinct CDR3 sequences, with 20% to 25% occurring once and the leading ten covering around 13%. The specimen was peripheral blood mononuclear cells (PBMCs), collected when the disease was refractory, from a patient treated with antithyroid drugs. Receptor source: a female donor with Graves disease.

This clonotype was recorded many times. This chain joins TRBV11-3 and TRBJ2-7, with D maybe TRBD1 (6 bases). Trimming stripped 1 base from V and 0 bases from J, with 10 bases between. Per the germline V gene, CDR1 is SGHNT and CDR2 is YENEEA. This CDR3 has 15 residues. The CDR3 DNA reads TGTGCCAGCAGCTTAGGGACAGCAACCTCCTACGAGCAGTACTTC. It yields the protein CASSLGTATSYEQYF.

This clonotype was counted a few times. V is TRBV29-1 and J is TRBJ1-4; D uncertain. The CDR3 has 12 residues. V was clipped by 6 bases and J by 6 bases, with 11 bases between them. Looked up from germline, CDR1 is SQVTM and CDR2 is ANQGSEA. CDR3 bases: TGCAGCGTAAGGAGGGAGGATGAAAAACTGTTTTTT. Its protein is CSVRREDEKLFF. Using reference TRBV29-1 and TRBJ1-4 for the parts outside the CDR3, the full variable domain is SAVISQKPSRDICQRGTSLTIQCQVDSQVTMMFWYRQQPGQSLTLIATANQGSEATYESGFVIDKFPISRPNLTFSTLTVSNMSPEDSSIYLCSVRREDEKLFFGSGTQLSVL.

The chain has TRBV30 and TRBJ1-5; D not certain. The germline V gene has CDR1 GTSNPN and CDR2 SVGIG (reference sequence). The CDR3 is made up of 16 amino acids. The germline V and J ends were trimmed by 0 bases and 6 bases, with 18 bases remaining between them. The CDR3 DNA is TGTGCCTGGAGTGTACCGGGCATCGCCGCGGGTCAGCCCCAGCATTTT. It codes for CAWSVPGIAAGQPQHF. Based on the CDR3 plus reference TRBV30 and TRBJ1-5, the full variable domain is SQTIHQWPATLVQPVGSPLSLECTVEGTSNPNLYWYRQAAGRGLQLLFYSVGIGQISSEVPQNLSASRPQDRQFILSSKKLLLSDSGFYLCAWSVPGIAAGQPQHFGDGTRLSIL.

Comment on this clonotype: Since a much larger clone is just one base distant, this may be a read error. V is TRBV20-1 and J is TRBJ1-5; 8 bases agree with TRBD1. V lost 4 bases and J lost 2; bases outside the gene matches: 7. CDR1 and CDR2 from the germline V gene are DFQATT and SNEGSKA (reference sequence). CDR3 length equals 15 residues. The CDR3, as DNA: TGCAGTGCTACCGTCTCGACAGGGGGCAATCAGCCCCAGCATTTT. Its protein is CSATVSTGGNQPQHF.

This clonotype was recorded a few times. The chain carries TRBV3-1 and TRBJ1-1, with no clear D. Germline V gene data show CDR1 as LGHDT and CDR2 as YNNKEL (reference sequence). V lost 3 bases and J lost 5, with 13 bases in between. The CDR3 extends over 14 amino acids. The CDR3 loop is CASSQLTQDTEAFF. The CDR3 bases are TGTGCCAGCAGCCAGCTGACCCAGGATACTGAAGCTTTCTTT.

In its sample, this clonotype was seen many times. The chain links TRBV27 to TRBJ1-4, with no clear D. Germline values: CDR1 MNHEY, CDR2 SMNVEV (reference sequence). The CDR3 sequence is 14 residues long. Trimming removed 3 bases from V and 6 bases from J, with 11 bases in between. The CDR3, as DNA: TGTGCCAGCAGTTTTAGAGAAGGCCATGAAAAACTGTTTTTT. It specifies CASSFREGHEKLFF. The full variable domain, completed using reference TRBV27 and TRBJ1-4, is EAQVTQNPRYLITVTGKKLTVTCSQNMNHEYMSWYRQDPGLGLRQIYYSMNVEVTDKGDVPEGYKVSRKEKRNFPLILESPSPNQTSLYFCASSFREGHEKLFFGSGTQLSVL.

This chain links TRBV10-3 with TRBJ1-2; the D is unclear. This CDR3 has 13 residues. V was pared by 5 bases and J by 6 bases, with 13 bases between. Germline V gene sequence: CDR1 ENHRY, CDR2 SYGVKD. The CDR3 is CAISQERIDGYTF. The CDR3 DNA reads as TGTGCCATCAGTCAGGAAAGGATCGATGGCTACACCTTC.

This clonotype occurred many times. J is TRBJ1-4 and V is TRBV28; 9 bases align to TRBD1. CDR1 and CDR2 (germline): MDHEN, SYDVKM. J was trimmed by 11 bases and V by 7 bases; bases with no gene match: 17. This CDR3 has 16 amino acids. The chain's CDR3 is CASNSYGTGLSYKLFF. The DNA of the CDR3 is TGTGCCAGCAACTCCTACGGGACAGGGCTATCGTATAAACTGTTTTTT.

The CDR3 nucleotides are TGTGCCAGCAGTAGGGGAACCGGGACAGGGTACTATGGCTACACCTTC. It codes for CASSRGTGTGYYGYTF. This chain uses TRBV6-1 with TRBJ1-2; 9 bases are shared with TRBD1. There are 16 residues in the CDR3. Unmatched junction bases numbered 10, after V lost 5 bases and J lost 3 bases. CDR1 is MNHNS, CDR2 SASEGT, per germline.

Ten or more counts support this clonotype. V is TRBV28 and J is TRBJ2-5; the D is unclear. Trimming left V 6 bases short and J 0 bases short, with 14 bases between. This CDR3 region has 15 residues. The germline gives CDR1 MDHEN, CDR2 SYDVKM. The CDR3 spells CASRPPGRNQETQYF. The CDR3 nucleotides read TGTGCCAGCAGGCCTCCGGGCAGGAACCAAGAGACCCAGTACTTC.

The sample holds many counts of this clonotype. The chain employs TRBV6-2 or TRBV6-3 and TRBJ2-2; D remains ambiguous. V was pared by 5 bases and J by 5 bases, with 9 bases between. Germline CDR1 MNHEY, CDR2 SVGEGT. The CDR3 length is 13 residues. DNA of the CDR3: TGTGCCAGCAGTGAACGAGAGACCGGGGAGCTGTTTTTT. Translating it yields CASSERETGELFF.

This clonotype was seen a handful of times. This chain joins TRBV20-1 and TRBJ2-5; 10 bases are shared with TRBD2. CDR1 DFQATT and CDR2 SNEGSKA come from the germline V gene (reference sequence). J gave up 5 bases and V 6 bases, and 9 bases lay outside the gene matches. The CDR3 has 14 amino acids. The CDR3 loop reads CSALAGPGGETQYF. The DNA of the CDR3 is TGCAGTGCACTAGCGGGGCCCGGCGGGGAGACCCAGTACTTC.

This clonotype was found many times. The chain recombines TRBV27 with TRBJ2-7; D gene uncertain. Germline lookup yields CDR1 MNHEY and CDR2 SMNVEV (reference sequence). The CDR3 runs 16 residues. V was trimmed by 5 bases and J by 3 bases, leaving 20 bases between them. The CDR3 nucleotides read TGTGCCAGCAGTGGAACCCACCCGGCAAGGAGCTACGAGCAGTACTTC. Amino acid sequence: CASSGTHPARSYEQYF.

The sample holds a few counts of this clonotype. The chain links TRBV3-1 to TRBJ1-3; D is undetermined. Germline CDR1 is LGHDT and CDR2 is YNNKEL (reference sequence). CDR3 length equals 15 residues. Trimming removed 1 base from V and 0 bases from J, with 7 bases in between. In DNA form, the CDR3 reads TGTGCCAGCAGCCAAGTCGGGAGCTCTGGAAACACCATATATTTT. It encodes CASSQVGSSGNTIYF.

This clonotype was observed a few times. This rearrangement joins TRBV5-1 to TRBJ1-5; TRBD1 aligns across 7 bases. V lost 0 bases, J lost 5 bases, and 5 bases stayed unmatched. This CDR3 is 15 amino acids long. CDR1 and CDR2 (germline): SGHRS, YFSETQ. The CDR3 sequence is CASSLGAGGYQPQHF. DNA for the CDR3: TGCGCCAGCAGCTTGGGGGCAGGGGGGTATCAGCCCCAGCATTTT.

This clonotype was seen many times. The gene calls are TRBV7-2 and TRBJ2-7, with D perhaps matching TRBD2 (6 bases). This CDR3 has 13 amino acids. CDR1 and CDR2 from the germline V gene are SGHTA and FQGNSA. Trimming removed 7 bases at V and 2 bases at J, with 12 bases between. CDR3: CASNSGGTYEQYF. The CDR3 DNA is TGTGCCAGCAACTCTGGGGGGACCTACGAGCAGTACTTC.

This clonotype appeared a few times. The V and J genes are TRBV19 and TRBJ1-6, with 7 bases identical to TRBD1. Trimming removed 6 bases from V and 4 bases from J; junction bases left unmatched: 9. The CDR3 loop spans 16 amino acids. CDR1 LNHDA and CDR2 SQIVND come from the germline V gene (reference sequence). This CDR3 is CASSRGPDRYNSPLHF. In DNA form, the CDR3 reads TGTGCCAGTAGCCGGGGGCCGGACAGGTATAATTCACCCCTCCACTTT.

The genes are TRBV5-1 and TRBJ1-2; D is possibly TRBD1 (6 bases). The CDR3 runs 15 residues. Per germline, CDR1 SGHRS and CDR2 YFSETQ. V was shortened by 0 bases and J by 0 bases, with 9 bases between the two germline ends. The CDR3: CASSLGGQPNYGYTF. The DNA of the CDR3 is TGCGCCAGCAGCTTGGGGGGGCAGCCTAACTATGGCTACACCTTC.

This clonotype was counted only a few times. The rearrangement links TRBV5-1 to TRBJ1-1, with D maybe TRBD1 (6 bases). The germline V gene encodes CDR1 SGHRS and CDR2 YFSETQ. The CDR3 has 17 amino acids. The V end was cut by 7 bases, the J end by 4 bases, with 26 bases between. In DNA, the CDR3 is TGCGCCAGCGGTCCCCTGGACAGCCGGCGCGGGAGCACTGAAGCTTTCTTT. Translating it yields CASGPLDSRRGSTEAFF.